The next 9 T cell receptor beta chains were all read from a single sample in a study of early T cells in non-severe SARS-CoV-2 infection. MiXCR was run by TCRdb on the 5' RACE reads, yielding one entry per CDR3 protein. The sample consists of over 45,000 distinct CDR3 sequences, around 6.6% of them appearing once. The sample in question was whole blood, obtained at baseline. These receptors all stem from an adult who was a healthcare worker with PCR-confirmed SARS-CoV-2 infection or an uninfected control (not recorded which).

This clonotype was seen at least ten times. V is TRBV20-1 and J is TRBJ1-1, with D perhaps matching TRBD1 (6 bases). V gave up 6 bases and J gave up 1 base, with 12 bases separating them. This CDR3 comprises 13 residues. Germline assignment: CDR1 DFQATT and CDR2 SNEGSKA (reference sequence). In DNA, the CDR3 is TGCAGTGCCCCCACAGGGCGGAACACTGAAGCTTTCTTT. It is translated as CSAPTGRNTEAFF.

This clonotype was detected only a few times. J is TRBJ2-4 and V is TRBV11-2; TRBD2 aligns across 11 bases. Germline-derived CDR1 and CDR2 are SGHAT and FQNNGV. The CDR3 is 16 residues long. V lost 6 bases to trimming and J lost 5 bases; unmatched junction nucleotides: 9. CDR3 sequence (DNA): TGTGCCAGCAGTTTACCCCCGGGACTAGCGGAAAACATTCAGTACTTC. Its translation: CASSLPPGLAENIQYF.

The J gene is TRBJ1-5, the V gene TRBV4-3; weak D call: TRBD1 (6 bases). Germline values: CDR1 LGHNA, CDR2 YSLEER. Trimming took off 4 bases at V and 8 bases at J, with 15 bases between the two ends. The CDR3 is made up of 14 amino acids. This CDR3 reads CASSPLQGTEPQHF. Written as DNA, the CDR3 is TGCGCCAGCAGCCCCTTACAGGGAACGGAGCCCCAGCATTTT.

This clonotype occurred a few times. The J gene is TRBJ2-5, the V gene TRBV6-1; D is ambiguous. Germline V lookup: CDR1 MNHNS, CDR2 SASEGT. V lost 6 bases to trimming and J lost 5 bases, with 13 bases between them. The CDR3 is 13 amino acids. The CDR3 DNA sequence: TGTGCCAGCAGCAAGGGCGATTACGAGACCCAGTACTTC. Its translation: CASSKGDYETQYF.

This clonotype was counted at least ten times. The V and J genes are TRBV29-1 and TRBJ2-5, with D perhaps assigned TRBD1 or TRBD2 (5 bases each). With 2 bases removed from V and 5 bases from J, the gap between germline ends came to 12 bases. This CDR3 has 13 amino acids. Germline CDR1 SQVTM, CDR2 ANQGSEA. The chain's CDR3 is CSVESSGRETQYF. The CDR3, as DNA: TGCAGCGTTGAAAGTTCGGGACGCGAGACCCAGTACTTC.

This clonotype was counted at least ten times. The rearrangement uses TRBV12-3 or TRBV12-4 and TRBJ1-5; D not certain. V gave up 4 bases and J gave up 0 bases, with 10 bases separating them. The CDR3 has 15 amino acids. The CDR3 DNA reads TGTGCCAGCAGTTACCCTCCAGATAGCAATCAGCCCCAGCATTTT. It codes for CASSYPPDSNQPQHF.

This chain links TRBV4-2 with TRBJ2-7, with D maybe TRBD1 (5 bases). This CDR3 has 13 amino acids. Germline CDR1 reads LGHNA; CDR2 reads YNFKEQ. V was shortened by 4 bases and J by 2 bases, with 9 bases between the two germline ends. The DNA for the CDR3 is TGTGCCAGCAGCCCCGACAGCACCTACGAGCAGTACTTC. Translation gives CASSPDSTYEQYF.

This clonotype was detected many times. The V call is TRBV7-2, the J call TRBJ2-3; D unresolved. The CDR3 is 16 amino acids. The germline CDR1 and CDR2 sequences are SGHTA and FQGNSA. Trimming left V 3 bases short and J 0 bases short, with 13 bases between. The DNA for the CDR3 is TGTGCCAGCAGCTTTTCACTATTGGGGAGCACAGATACGCAGTATTTT. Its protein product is CASSFSLLGSTDTQYF.

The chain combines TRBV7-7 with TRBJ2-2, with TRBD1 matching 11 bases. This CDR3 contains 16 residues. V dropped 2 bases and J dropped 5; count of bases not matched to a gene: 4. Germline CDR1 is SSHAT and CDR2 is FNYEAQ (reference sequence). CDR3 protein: CASSLHGTGGTGELFF. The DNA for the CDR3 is TGTGCCAGCAGCTTACACGGGACAGGGGGAACCGGGGAGCTGTTTTTT.